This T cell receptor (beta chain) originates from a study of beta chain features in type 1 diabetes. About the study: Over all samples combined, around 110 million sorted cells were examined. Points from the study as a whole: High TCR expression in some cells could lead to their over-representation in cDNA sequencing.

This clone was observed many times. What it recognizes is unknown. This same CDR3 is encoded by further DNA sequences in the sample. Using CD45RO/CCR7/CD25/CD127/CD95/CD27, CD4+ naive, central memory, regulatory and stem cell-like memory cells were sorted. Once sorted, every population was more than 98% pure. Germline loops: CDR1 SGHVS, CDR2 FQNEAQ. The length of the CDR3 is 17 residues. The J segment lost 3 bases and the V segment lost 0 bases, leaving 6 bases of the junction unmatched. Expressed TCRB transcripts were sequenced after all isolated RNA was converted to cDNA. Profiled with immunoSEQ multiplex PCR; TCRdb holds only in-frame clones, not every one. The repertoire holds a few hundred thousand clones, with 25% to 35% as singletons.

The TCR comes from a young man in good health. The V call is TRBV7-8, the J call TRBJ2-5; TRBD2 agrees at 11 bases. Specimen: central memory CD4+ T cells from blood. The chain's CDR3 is CASSLASLAGGEETQYF. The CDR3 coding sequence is TGTGCCAGCAGCTTAGCCTCTCTAGCGGGGGGCGAAGAGACCCAGTACTTC. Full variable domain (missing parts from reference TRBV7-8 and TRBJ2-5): GAGVSQSPRYKVAKRGQDVALRCDPISGHVSLFWYQQALGQGPEFLTYFQNEAQLDKSGLPSDRFFAERPEGSVSTLKIQRTQQEDSAVYLCASSLASLAGGEETQYFGPGTRLLVL.